This T cell receptor (beta chain) was found in a study of human T cells and chemical hapten exposure. This clonotype was seen repeatedly, ten times or more. Its antigen is not identified. V dropped 3 bases and J dropped 8; count of bases not matched to a gene: 7. The germline V gene encodes CDR1 LGHDT and CDR2 YNNKEL (reference sequence). The CDR3 runs to 14 residues. The time point is: patch test 3, about 24 weeks after DPC sensitization. Treatment specified: therapeutic diphenylcyclopropenone sensitization with weekly scalp DPC. Investigators collected blood before applying each patch test. The authors extracted total RNA from unfractionated whole blood. Study conclusions and caveats: Expanded TCRs showed more large CDR3 clusters than pre-sensitization or healthy control sets.

TCRdb re-called the RACE reads with MiXCR, one entry per CDR3 protein. The top ten hold about 2.3% of the sample, which has 50,000 to 75,000 distinct CDR3 sequences, approximately 11% seen once. The sample was whole blood, taken in connection with sensitization to the hapten diphenylcyclopropenone (DPC). V and J are TRBV3-1 and TRBJ2-1, with TRBD2 matching 7 bases. This receptor was identified in a woman aged 25-40 years with alopecia areata. Some clones in this sample may be carry-over from other donors' samples. CDR3 protein: CASSQGGRSYEQFF. CDR3 coding DNA: TGTGCCAGCAGCCAGGGCGGGAGAAGCTATGAGCAGTTCTTC.